The T cell receptor (beta chain) under discussion was sequenced for a study of blood T cell repertoires in COVID-19. For the study at large: Spain, Italy and the United States supplied samples that represented acute and convalescent COVID-19. Sources were T cells, B-cell-depleted T cells, or PBMCs; the material itself was cDNA or gDNA.

Patients at the Seattle site were enrolled during active infection and followed longitudinally. Authors' processing steps: Estimation of nucleated cell counts relied on the amplification of reference gene primers. The data were produced by immunoSEQ multiplex PCR, yet TCRdb's version contains in-frame clones alone and is incomplete. The DNA was the basis for D and trimming; V, J and clone size are from that table. The sample consists of 250,000 to 350,000 clones, approximately 90% of them appearing once. The CDR3 covers 15 residues. Trimming pared 6 bases from V and 2 bases from J, leaving 14 bases between. Germline V gene data show CDR1 as MNHEY and CDR2 as SVGAGI.

The TCR was taken from a woman aged 50 to 60 with COVID-19, enrolled during active disease. The specimen was peripheral blood. The chain joins TRBV6-5 to TRBJ2-1; a weak D match, TRBD1 (6 bases). The CDR3: CASRSAGVAYNEQFF. The CDR3 DNA reads TGTGCCAGCAGATCGGCAGGGGTAGCCTACAATGAGCAGTTCTTC.